The rows below give T cell receptor beta chains drawn from one sample of a study of patients and donors after allogeneic stem cell transplantation. One entry per CDR3 protein, called by TCRdb with MiXCR from the RT-PCR reads. This sample has roughly 880,000 distinct CDR3 sequences; roughly 18% occur once, and the top ten carry approximately 5.9%. The sequenced material came from blood, either unsorted or a sorted T cell fraction (not recorded which). The origin of the receptors is a human donor who was either an allogeneic HSCT recipient or a stem cell or donor lymphocyte infusion donor (not recorded which). It is not recorded whose cells these are; they may come from a transplant donor. CDR3s include the opening cysteine and the closing phenylalanine or tryptophan. The order of the fields is V gene, J gene, D gene, clone size, CDR3 DNA, CDR3 protein. The D gene is left open where the match is weak. The listing skips clone size in some rows; elsewhere it reads once, few, many or a size class.

V gene: TRBV7-8; J gene: TRBJ2-1; D gene: TRBD2; clone size: few; CDR3 DNA: TGTGCCAGCAGCCTAGTGGGCGGGGGTTACAATGAGCAGTTCTTC; CDR3 protein: CASSLVGGGYNEQFF
V gene: TRBV5-6; J gene: TRBJ2-5; D gene: -; clone size: -; CDR3 DNA: TGTGCCAGCAGCTTTAGTCTGCTAGAGACCCAGTACTTC; CDR3 protein: CASSFSLLETQYF
V gene: TRBV19; J gene: TRBJ2-1; D gene: TRBD1; clone size: few; CDR3 DNA: TGTGCCACCGGGGACAGGTACAATGAGCAGTTCTTC; CDR3 protein: CATGDRYNEQFF
V gene: TRBV6-1; J gene: TRBJ1-2; D gene: -; clone size: few; CDR3 DNA: TGTGCCAGCAGCCGAGACGGAAACGCTAACTATGGCTACACCTTC; CDR3 protein: CASSRDGNANYGYTF
V gene: TRBV9; J gene: TRBJ2-5; D gene: -; clone size: -; CDR3 DNA: TGTGCCAGCAGCGTAGAAGGGATTGGGACCCAGTACTTC; CDR3 protein: CASSVEGIGTQYF
V gene: TRBV29-1; J gene: TRBJ2-6; D gene: -; clone size: few; CDR3 DNA: TGCAGCGTTGGCAGGCCTGGGGCCAACGTCCTGACTTTC; CDR3 protein: CSVGRPGANVLTF
V gene: TRBV12-3/TRBV12-4; J gene: TRBJ2-1; D gene: TRBD2; clone size: few; CDR3 DNA: TGTGCCAGCAGTTACCCCGGGACTAGTAAGTTCTTC; CDR3 protein: CASSYPGTSKFF
V gene: TRBV29-1; J gene: TRBJ2-2; D gene: TRBD1; clone size: -; CDR3 DNA: TGCAGCGTTCTTTCTGGGACAGGGTTTGGCACCGGGGAGCTGTTTTTT; CDR3 protein: CSVLSGTGFGTGELFF
V gene: TRBV29-1; J gene: TRBJ2-3; D gene: -; clone size: many; CDR3 DNA: TGCAGCGTTGAAGATCTGTGGGCGAGTATGGATACGCAGTATTTT; CDR3 protein: CSVEDLWASMDTQYF
V gene: TRBV10-3; J gene: TRBJ2-3; D gene: TRBD2; clone size: -; CDR3 DNA: TGTGCCATCAGGCTACTAGCGGGGGACACAGATACGCAGTATTTT; CDR3 protein: CAIRLLAGDTDTQYF
V gene: TRBV29-1; J gene: TRBJ1-2; D gene: -; clone size: few; CDR3 DNA: TGCAGCGTGAACGACAGGTGGGCCGTGGGAGCAGGCTACACCTTC; CDR3 protein: CSVNDRWAVGAGYTF
V gene: TRBV12-3/TRBV12-4; J gene: TRBJ1-6; D gene: TRBD1; clone size: many; CDR3 DNA: TGTGCCAGCTGGCCCGGGACAGATAATTCACCCCTCCACTTT; CDR3 protein: CASWPGTDNSPLHF
V gene: TRBV5-1; J gene: TRBJ2-3; D gene: -; clone size: few; CDR3 DNA: TGCGCCAGCAGCTTGGATCCGCCCCGCACAGATACGCAGTATTTT; CDR3 protein: CASSLDPPRTDTQYF
V gene: TRBV12-3/TRBV12-4; J gene: TRBJ1-1; D gene: TRBD1; clone size: few; CDR3 DNA: TGTGCCAGCAGCACCCCTTTCGCTTGGACAGGGGCCGTCTTGGAAGCTTTCTTT; CDR3 protein: CASSTPFAWTGAVLEAFF
V gene: TRBV15; J gene: TRBJ2-1; D gene: -; clone size: few; CDR3 DNA: TGTGCCACCAGCAGAGATAGGGTTCCGGGTAGGTCCTACAATGAGCAGTTCTTC; CDR3 protein: CATSRDRVPGRSYNEQFF
V gene: TRBV7-8; J gene: TRBJ1-4; D gene: TRBD1; clone size: -; CDR3 DNA: TGTGCCAGCAGCGGCCGGACAGGGACTAATGAAAAACTGTTTTTT; CDR3 protein: CASSGRTGTNEKLFF
V gene: TRBV12-3/TRBV12-4; J gene: TRBJ2-3; D gene: -; clone size: -; CDR3 DNA: TGTGCCAGCAGTCGACCCAGAGCCCTTTCTCCGACAGGTCTAAACACAGATACGCAGTATTTT; CDR3 protein: CASSRPRALSPTGLNTDTQYF
V gene: TRBV9; J gene: TRBJ2-7; D gene: TRBD2; clone size: -; CDR3 DNA: TGTGCCAGCAGCGCGGGGACTAGTGGTGAGGAGCAGTACTTC; CDR3 protein: CASSAGTSGEEQYF
V gene: TRBV28; J gene: TRBJ2-7; D gene: TRBD1; clone size: -; CDR3 DNA: TGTGCCAGCAGTTTGCAGGACAGGGGGGCCCGAAAGTACTTC; CDR3 protein: CASSLQDRGARKYF
V gene: TRBV12-3/TRBV12-4; J gene: TRBJ2-1; D gene: -; clone size: many; CDR3 DNA: TGTGCCAGCACCTCAGGGAATGAGCAGTTCTTC; CDR3 protein: CASTSGNEQFF
V gene: TRBV7-8; J gene: TRBJ2-5; D gene: -; clone size: -; CDR3 DNA: TGTGCCAGCAGCCAACGACAGAAAGGGGACGGGACCCAGTACTTC; CDR3 protein: CASSQRQKGDGTQYF
V gene: TRBV5-1; J gene: TRBJ2-1; D gene: TRBD2; clone size: -; CDR3 DNA: TGCGCCAGCAGCTCCTGGACTAGCGGGGGCCCGGGCAATGAGCAGTTCTTC; CDR3 protein: CASSSWTSGGPGNEQFF
V gene: TRBV20-1; J gene: TRBJ2-1; D gene: -; clone size: -; CDR3 DNA: TGCAGTGCTCGAGGGGGTTTCGATGAGCAGTTCTTC; CDR3 protein: CSARGGFDEQFF
V gene: TRBV5-1; J gene: TRBJ2-7; D gene: -; clone size: many; CDR3 DNA: TGCGCCAGCAGCTTGGAGGTTTTCTACGAGCAGTACTTC; CDR3 protein: CASSLEVFYEQYF
V gene: TRBV6-4; J gene: TRBJ2-3; D gene: -; clone size: -; CDR3 DNA: TGTGCCAGCAGTGCATTACCAAGGACACCTAGCACAGATACGCAGTATTTT; CDR3 protein: CASSALPRTPSTDTQYF
V gene: TRBV12-3/TRBV12-4; J gene: TRBJ2-1; D gene: TRBD1; clone size: -; CDR3 DNA: TGTGCCAGCACCCTATGGACAGGGGGCGCGCAGGGCAATGAGCAGTTCTTC; CDR3 protein: CASTLWTGGAQGNEQFF
V gene: TRBV4-3; J gene: TRBJ2-7; D gene: TRBD2; clone size: -; CDR3 DNA: TGCGCCTGCAGCCCAGATTCCGCTAGCGGGGGGCGCGAGCAGTACTTC; CDR3 protein: CACSPDSASGGREQYF
V gene: TRBV5-1; J gene: TRBJ1-1; D gene: -; clone size: -; CDR3 DNA: TGCGCCAGCAGCGCATACCCCGCTTGGGGGACTGAAGCTTTCTTT; CDR3 protein: CASSAYPAWGTEAFF
V gene: TRBV7-9; J gene: TRBJ2-7; D gene: TRBD2; clone size: few; CDR3 DNA: TGTGCCAGCAGCTTAGACCTAGCGGGAGGACTCGAGCAGTACTTC; CDR3 protein: CASSLDLAGGLEQYF
V gene: TRBV9; J gene: TRBJ2-3; D gene: -; clone size: -; CDR3 DNA: TGTGCCAGCAGCGACCGGGACGCTAGCACAGATACGCAGTATTTT; CDR3 protein: CASSDRDASTDTQYF
V gene: TRBV4-2; J gene: TRBJ1-2; D gene: -; clone size: few; CDR3 DNA: TGTGCCAGCAGCCAAGAGTCAGGGGATTATGGCTACACCTTC; CDR3 protein: CASSQESGDYGYTF
V gene: TRBV4-3; J gene: TRBJ1-1; D gene: -; clone size: once; CDR3 DNA: TGCGCCAGCAGCCATACCCAAGGGGACCCTGAAGCTTTCTTT; CDR3 protein: CASSHTQGDPEAFF
V gene: TRBV5-1; J gene: TRBJ2-5; D gene: -; clone size: many; CDR3 DNA: TGCGCCAGCAGCTTGTCACGGACAGCGAGTTTTGAGACCCAGTACTTC; CDR3 protein: CASSLSRTASFETQYF
V gene: TRBV6-2/TRBV6-3; J gene: TRBJ2-5; D gene: TRBD2; clone size: few; CDR3 DNA: TGTGCCAGCCAACTAGCGGCACCCCAAGAGACCCAGTACTTC; CDR3 protein: CASQLAAPQETQYF
V gene: TRBV9; J gene: TRBJ2-7; D gene: TRBD1; clone size: -; CDR3 DNA: TGTGCCAGCAGCGCTTCTGGACAGGGGGCGCCTTACGAGCAGTACTTC; CDR3 protein: CASSASGQGAPYEQYF